These 7 T cell receptor beta chains share one sample of origin, sequenced in a study of T cell repertoires in cytomegalovirus infection (dated by TCRdb to about 2019). TCRdb names Illumina HiSeq 1500 as the instrument used. TCRdb itself trimmed the public reads at Q25 with fastp, ran MiXCR and retained productive beta chains. CDR3 protein sequences are deduplicated, and each keeps its most common genes and DNA. The sample table contains about 490,000 distinct CDR3 sequences; only one count was recorded for about 15% of them. Roughly a quarter of the sample goes to the ten largest clones. Specimen: CD8+ T cells from PBMCs. The receptors shown here come from a human donor in good health (CMV status not recorded). Some clones in this sample may be carry-over from other donors' samples.

CDR3 DNA sequence: TGTGCCTGGAGTGGGGGACTAGCGGGACCAAATGGGAACATTCAGTACTTC. Amino acids: CAWSGGLAGPNGNIQYF. The chain links TRBV30 to TRBJ2-4, with 13 nucleotides matching TRBD2. The CDR3 loop spans 17 amino acids. The ends lost 1 base at V and 7 bases at J; junction bases unmatched: 10. From germline, CDR1 is GTSNPN and CDR2 SVGIG (reference sequence).

This clonotype was found a few times. The chain joins TRBV27 to TRBJ1-1; perhaps TRBD1 as D (5 bases). The CDR3 totals 15 residues. CDR1 and CDR2 (germline): MNHEY, SMNVEV (reference sequence). V lost 1 base and J 2 bases, leaving 11 bases between the germline ends. In DNA, the CDR3 is TGTGCCAGCAGTTTATATATCGGGGGTAACACTGAAGCTTTCTTT. Protein: CASSLYIGGNTEAFF.

This clonotype has at least ten counts. V gene TRBV7-2 combines with J gene TRBJ2-5; 7 bases line up with TRBD1. This CDR3 contains 15 residues. V gave up 4 bases and J gave up 3 bases; unmatched junction bases: 8. From germline, CDR1 is SGHTA and CDR2 FQGNSA. The CDR3 region is CASSYRQGEKETQYF. As DNA, the CDR3 is TGTGCCAGCAGCTATAGACAGGGAGAGAAAGAGACCCAGTACTTC.

Comments on this clonotype: Sequence at one end of the junction differs from germline and may be a read error. The chain recombines TRBV30 with TRBJ2-7; weak D call: TRBD2 (6 bases). The CDR3 contains 17 residues. Germline CDR1 reads GTSNPN; CDR2 reads SVGIG (reference sequence). CDR3: CAWSVLVGLHPSDEQYF. The CDR3 DNA reads TGTGCCTGGAGTGTACTTGTTGGACTACACCCCTCCGACGAGCAGTACTTC.

This clonotype was seen at least ten times. The CDR3 region is CASSLGAWNEQFF. The CDR3 DNA sequence: TGTGCCAGCAGTTTAGGAGCTTGGAATGAGCAGTTCTTC. The chain uses TRBV12-3 or TRBV12-4 and TRBJ2-1, with unresolved D. With 1 base removed from V and 7 bases from J, the gap between germline ends came to 8 bases. The CDR3 is 13 amino acids.

Comment on this clonotype: A much more abundant neighbour one base away suggests this may be a read error. V usage is TRBV28 and J usage is TRBJ2-5; possibly TRBD1 or TRBD2 for D (6 bases each). The CDR3 is 17 residues long. V lost 9 bases, J lost 5 bases, and 28 bases lay in between. Germline CDR1 reads MDHEN; CDR2 reads SYDVKM. The CDR3 reads CARSPGGLGGRKETQYF. The CDR3 nucleotides read TGTGCCAGAAGTCCCGGGGGATTGGGGGGCCGAAAGGAGACCCAGTACTTC.

This clonotype was seen repeatedly, ten times or more. The V and J genes are TRBV11-2 and TRBJ2-3; the D gene is possibly TRBD2 (5 bases). Deletions cut 6 bases from V and 2 bases from J, with 12 bases between. The germline V gene has CDR1 SGHAT and CDR2 FQNNGV. The CDR3 is 14 residues long. The CDR3 loop reads CASRKRGYTDTQYF. The CDR3 nucleotides are TGTGCCAGCAGAAAACGGGGTTACACAGATACGCAGTATTTT.